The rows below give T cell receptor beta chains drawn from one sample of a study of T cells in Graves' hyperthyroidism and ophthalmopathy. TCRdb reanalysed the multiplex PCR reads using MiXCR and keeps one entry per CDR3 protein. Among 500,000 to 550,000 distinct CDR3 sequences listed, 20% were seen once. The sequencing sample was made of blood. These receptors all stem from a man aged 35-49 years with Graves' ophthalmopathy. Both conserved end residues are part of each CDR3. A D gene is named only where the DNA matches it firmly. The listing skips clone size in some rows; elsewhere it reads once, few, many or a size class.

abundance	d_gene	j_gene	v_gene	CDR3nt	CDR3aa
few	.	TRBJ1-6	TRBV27	TGTGCCAGCAGTTTTTTGCATCCCTCCTATAATTCACCCCTCCACTTT	CASSFLHPSYNSPLHF
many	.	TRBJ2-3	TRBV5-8	TGTGCCAGCAGCTTGGACAGGGAACAGATCTTCGGCCCAGATACGCAGTATTTT	CASSLDREQIFGPDTQYF
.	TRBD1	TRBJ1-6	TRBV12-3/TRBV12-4	TGTGCCAGCAGGGGGACAGGTCAGAATTCACCCCCCCACTTT	CASRGTGQNSPPHF
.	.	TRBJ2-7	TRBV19	TGTGCCAGTAGTATCTCGGGAGAGTCGTACGAGCAGTACTTC	CASSISGESYEQYF
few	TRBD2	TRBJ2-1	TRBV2	TGTGCCAGCAGTCAGGCGGGAGCAGGCAATGAGCAGTTCTTC	CASSQAGAGNEQFF
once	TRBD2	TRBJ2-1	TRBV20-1	TGCAGTGCTAGGAGACTAACGGGAGGGAATGAGCAGTTCTTC	CSARRLTGGNEQFF
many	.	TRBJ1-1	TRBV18	TGTGCCAGCTCACCACCTTACGGGAACACTGAAGCTTTCTTT	CASSPPYGNTEAFF
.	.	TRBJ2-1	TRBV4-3	TGCGCCAGCAGCCAAGATGGTAGGGTCTACAATGAGCAGTTCTTC	CASSQDGRVYNEQFF
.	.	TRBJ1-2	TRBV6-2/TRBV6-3	TGTGCCAGCAGTCCCCCGAGGGGGGACTATGGCTACACCTTC	CASSPPRGDYGYTF
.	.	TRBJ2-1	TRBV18	TGTGCCAGCTCACCAGCTGGGGCGGGGGAGCAGTTCTTC	CASSPAGAGEQFF
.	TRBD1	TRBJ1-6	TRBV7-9	TGTGCCAGCAGGTTCGACAGGGAACGTAATTCACCCCTCCACTTT	CASRFDRERNSPLHF
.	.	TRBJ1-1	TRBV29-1	TGCAGCGTTGGTTTCCCCCTGGGGGGGCCTAAATCCCCGAACACTGAAGCTTTCTTT	CSVGFPLGGPKSPNTEAFF
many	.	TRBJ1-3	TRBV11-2	TGTGCCAGCAGCTTAGCGGGACACCGAGAGGTGTGGAACACCATATATTTT	CASSLAGHREVWNTIYF
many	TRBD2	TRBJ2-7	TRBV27	TGTGCCAGCAGTTTGGAGCGGGGGGCCCTCTCCTACGAGCAGTACTTC	CASSLERGALSYEQYF
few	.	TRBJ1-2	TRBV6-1	TGTGCCATCAAAGGGAGAGTGGACTATGGCTACACCTTC	CAIKGRVDYGYTF
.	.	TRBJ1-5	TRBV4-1	TGCGCCAGCAGCCATGGACAGAGCAATCAGCCCCAGCATTTT	CASSHGQSNQPQHF
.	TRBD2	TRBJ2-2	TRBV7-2	TGTGCCAGCAGCCTGACTAGCGGGGGTTCCGGGTCCGGGGAGCTGTTTTTT	CASSLTSGGSGSGELFF
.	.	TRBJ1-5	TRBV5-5	TGTGCCAGCAGCCAAGATACAGGGAATCAGCCCCAGCATTTT	CASSQDTGNQPQHF
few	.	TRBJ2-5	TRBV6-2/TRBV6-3	TGTGCCAGCAGGCTCCAGGTCGTCAGGGGAGAGACCCAGTACTTC	CASRLQVVRGETQYF
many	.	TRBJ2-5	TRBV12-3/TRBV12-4	TGTGCCAGCAGTCTAATCCGGAGGGAGACCCAGTACTTC	CASSLIRRETQYF
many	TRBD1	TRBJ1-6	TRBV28	TGTGCCAGCAGAGAGGGACAGGGTAGATCACCCCTCCACTTT	CASREGQGRSPLHF
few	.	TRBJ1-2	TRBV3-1	TGTGCCAGCAGCCAAGTCGGTGGGGTGTATGATGGCTACACCTTC	CASSQVGGVYDGYTF
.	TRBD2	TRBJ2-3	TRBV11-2	TGTGCCAGCGGATACCCCCCTACCGGGACTAGCGGGTATGATACGCAGTATTTT	CASGYPPTGTSGYDTQYF
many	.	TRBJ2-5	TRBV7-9	TGTGCCAGCAGCTCCACTACCAGGGGAGAGACCCAGTACTTC	CASSSTTRGETQYF
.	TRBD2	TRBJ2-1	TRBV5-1	TGCGCCAGCAGCTTAGGATTGGGACTAGTCTACAATGAGCAGTTCTTC	CASSLGLGLVYNEQFF
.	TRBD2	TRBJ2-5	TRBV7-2	TGCGCCAGCAGCCAAGAGAGGACTAGCGGGGGCCAGACCCAGTACTTC	CASSQERTSGGQTQYF
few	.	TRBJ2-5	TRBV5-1	TGCGCCAGCAGCTTTGCGGGCTCCCAAGAGACCCAGTACTTC	CASSFAGSQETQYF
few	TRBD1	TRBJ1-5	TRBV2	TGTGCCAGCAGTTGGACAGGGCATAGCAATCAGCCCCAGCATTTT	CASSWTGHSNQPQHF
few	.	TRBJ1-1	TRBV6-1	TGTGCCAGCAGATCGGGCCAAGCTAACACTGAAGCTTTCTTT	CASRSGQANTEAFF
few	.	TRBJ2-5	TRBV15	TGTGCCACCAGCAGGCGGCCCGGCGGTGGTGAGACCCAGTACTTC	CATSRRPGGGETQYF
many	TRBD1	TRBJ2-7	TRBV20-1	TGCAGTGCCGCACGACAGGGGAACTACGAGCAGTACTTC	CSAARQGNYEQYF
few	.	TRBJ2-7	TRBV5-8	TGTGCCAGCAGCTTGCAGGGACCCTACGAGCAGTACTTC	CASSLQGPYEQYF